One and the same sample provided the 2 T cell receptor beta chains below, sequenced in a study of T cells in lung cancer brain metastases. The protocol was immunoSEQ multiplex PCR, while the TCRdb copy is restricted to in-frame clones and leaves out a portion. The repertoire includes over 1,500 clones, approximately 90% of them detected once, and roughly 4.1% sits in the top ten. Sequencing used tumor tissue from a brain metastasis. The receptors here all came from a woman in her fifties or sixties with non-small cell lung cancer that had spread to the brain.

Turning to this clone: The germline gene is not matched at one end of the junction; a read error may be the cause. J is TRBJ1-1 and V is TRBV5-5, with D unclear. Germline lookup yields CDR1 SGHKS and CDR2 YYEKEE (reference sequence). This CDR3 is 14 amino acids long. CDR3 loop: CASSLQRMNTEVFF. The CDR3 DNA reads TGTGCCAGCAGCCTACAGAGAATGAACACTGAAGTTTTCTTT.

The chain carries TRBV4-3 and TRBJ1-5, with unresolved D. Germline CDR1 reads LGHNA; CDR2 reads YSLEER. This CDR3 has 15 amino acids. The V end lost 0 bases, the J end lost 1 base, and 7 bases lay between the germline ends. CDR3: CASSQDEGSNQPQHF. As DNA, the CDR3 is TGCGCCAGCAGCCAAGATGAAGGAAGCAATCAGCCCCAGCATTTT.